Below, 13 T cell receptor beta chains from the same sample are listed, as sequenced in a study of blood T cell repertoires in COVID-19. TCRdb's table, derived via immunoSEQ multiplex PCR, lists solely in-frame clones and lacks some. The table includes about 400,000 clones, around nine tenths detected once. Sequencing was done on a sample of peripheral blood. All receptors derive from a human donor in a cohort sampled during active COVID-19.

The J gene is TRBJ2-1, the V gene TRBV4-1; no definite D call. V lost 4 bases, J lost 7 bases, and 5 bases lay in between. Germline CDR1 is MGHRA and CDR2 is YSYEKL. The CDR3 is 11 amino acids. CDR3 DNA sequence: TGCGCCAGCAGCCGCCGGAATGAGCAGTTCTTC. Protein sequence: CASSRRNEQFF.

V usage is TRBV28 and J usage is TRBJ1-5; a possible D gene is TRBD1 (6 bases). V gave up 4 bases and J gave up 16 bases, with 17 bases separating them. Germline CDR1 and CDR2: MDHEN and SYDVKM. There are 12 residues in the CDR3. In DNA form, the CDR3 reads TGTGCCAGCAGTTACGGGACACTACATGAACATTTT. It translates to CASSYGTLHEHF.

This sequence joins TRBV27 and TRBJ2-3, with 10 positions matching TRBD2. The germline gives CDR1 MNHEY, CDR2 SMNVEV (reference sequence). The CDR3 spans 20 residues. Trimming cost V 5 bases and J 2 bases; bases outside gene matches: 19. The CDR3 loop reads CASSPAQREGHDPYTDTQYF. Here the CDR3 DNA reads TGTGCCAGCAGTCCCGCCCAGCGGGAGGGCCACGATCCCTACACAGATACGCAGTATTTT.

A remark on this clone: Other DNA sequences in the sample encode the same CDR3. The chain joins TRBV5-1 to TRBJ2-3, with D possibly being TRBD2 (6 bases). Looked up from germline, CDR1 is SGHRS and CDR2 is YFSETQ. This CDR3 contains 14 residues. Trimming cost V 0 bases and J 4 bases, with 9 bases left between them. CDR3 nucleotides: TGCGCCAGCAGCTTGGGACTAGGCCCAGATACGCAGTATTTT. Translation gives CASSLGLGPDTQYF.

The V call is TRBV5-1, the J call TRBJ2-2, with D unresolved. Germline V lookup: CDR1 SGHRS, CDR2 YFSETQ. V was pared by 0 bases and J by 6 bases, with 15 bases between. The CDR3 is made up of 16 amino acids. CDR3 protein: CASSLEPGHQAGELFF. The CDR3 bases are TGCGCCAGCAGCTTGGAGCCAGGCCACCAAGCCGGGGAGCTGTTTTTT.

This chain uses TRBV5-1 with TRBJ2-7; 11 positions agree with TRBD1. Trimming took 3 bases from V and 7 from J; bases not matched to a gene: 15. CDR1 is SGHRS, CDR2 YFSETQ, per germline. The CDR3 extends over 17 amino acids. The CDR3 DNA follows: TGCGCCAGCAGCTGGTCGGGGAGTGGACAGGGGGCTATTGAGCAGTACTTC. Amino acid sequence: CASSWSGSGQGAIEQYF.

The chain links TRBV5-6 to TRBJ1-5; TRBD1 might be the D (5 bases). Looked up from germline, CDR1 is SGHDT and CDR2 is YYEEEE. V lost 0 bases and J lost 4, with 11 bases in between. CDR3 size: 15 residues. CDR3 sequence (DNA): TGTGCCAGCAGCTTGGGTTGGGGCTCGAATCAGCCCCAGCATTTT. Its protein product is CASSLGWGSNQPQHF. Complete variable domain (other parts from reference TRBV5-6 and TRBJ1-5): DAGVTQSPTHLIKTRGQQVTLRCSPKSGHDTVSWYQQALGQGPQFIFQYYEEEERQRGNFPDRFSGHQFPNYSSELNVNALLLGDSALYLCASSLGWGSNQPQHFGDGTRLSIL.

The chain is built from TRBV2 and TRBJ1-6; perhaps TRBD1 as D (5 bases). The CDR3 is 17 residues long. Germline V CDR1 and CDR2: SNHLY, FYNNEI. V lost 3 bases, J lost 9 bases, and 21 bases lay in between. The CDR3 DNA follows: TGTGCCAGCAGTGACCCCGGGAGGGGCGCGGTAGGTTCACCCCTCCACTTT. As protein: CASSDPGRGAVGSPLHF.

The V and J genes are TRBV4-1 and TRBJ2-1; D is perhaps TRBD2 (7 bases). CDR1 MGHRA and CDR2 YSYEKL come from the germline V gene. The CDR3 has 16 amino acids. V lost 4 bases to trimming and J lost 10 bases, with 23 bases between them. CDR3 loop: CASSPGKGGGLQEQFF. CDR3 sequence (DNA): TGCGCCAGCAGCCCAGGGAAGGGGGGGGGACTTCAGGAGCAGTTCTTC.

The V and J genes are TRBV5-4 and TRBJ1-1; maybe TRBD1 (5 bases). Trimming removed 1 base from V and 0 bases from J, with 7 bases in between. This CDR3 has 14 amino acids. CDR1 is SGHNT and CDR2 is YYREEE in the germline V gene (reference sequence). The CDR3 loop is CASSLQGMNTEAFF. The CDR3 DNA reads as TGTGCCAGCAGCTTGCAGGGAATGAACACTGAAGCTTTCTTT. Looking up the rest from reference TRBV5-4 and TRBJ1-1 gives the full variable domain: ETGVTQSPTHLIKTRGQQVTLRCSSQSGHNTVSWYQQALGQGPQFIFQYYREEENGRGNFPPRFSGLQFPNYSSELNVNALELDDSALYLCASSLQGMNTEAFFGQGTRLTVV.

The rearrangement joins TRBV5-1 to TRBJ2-7; 7 bases match TRBD1. The CDR3 spans 15 residues. V was pared by 4 bases and J by 0 bases, with 7 bases of the junction left unmatched. CDR1 and CDR2 from the germline V gene are SGHRS and YFSETQ. The CDR3 sequence: CASSIDRDPSYEQYF. In DNA form, the CDR3 reads TGCGCCAGCAGCATCGACAGGGACCCCTCCTACGAGCAGTACTTC.

This clone was detected once. The chain recombines TRBV15 with TRBJ1-2; tentative D call: TRBD1 (5 bases). Trimming took off 0 bases at V and 4 bases at J, with 12 bases between the two ends. The CDR3 has 15 residues. Germline CDR1 and CDR2: LNHNV and YYDKDF (reference sequence). The CDR3 protein is CATSREGAGLYGYTF. The DNA for the CDR3 is TGTGCCACCAGCAGAGAAGGGGCAGGGCTCTATGGCTACACCTTC.

The chain uses TRBV4-1 and TRBJ1-1; tentative D call: TRBD1 (6 bases). Germline CDR1 is MGHRA and CDR2 is YSYEKL. CDR3 length: 17 residues. Trimming took 2 bases from V and 1 from J, leaving 17 bases between them. CDR3 DNA sequence: TGCGCCAGCAGCCAATCCCCAGGGGCTAGGGGGAACACTGAAGCTTTCTTT. It encodes CASSQSPGARGNTEAFF.